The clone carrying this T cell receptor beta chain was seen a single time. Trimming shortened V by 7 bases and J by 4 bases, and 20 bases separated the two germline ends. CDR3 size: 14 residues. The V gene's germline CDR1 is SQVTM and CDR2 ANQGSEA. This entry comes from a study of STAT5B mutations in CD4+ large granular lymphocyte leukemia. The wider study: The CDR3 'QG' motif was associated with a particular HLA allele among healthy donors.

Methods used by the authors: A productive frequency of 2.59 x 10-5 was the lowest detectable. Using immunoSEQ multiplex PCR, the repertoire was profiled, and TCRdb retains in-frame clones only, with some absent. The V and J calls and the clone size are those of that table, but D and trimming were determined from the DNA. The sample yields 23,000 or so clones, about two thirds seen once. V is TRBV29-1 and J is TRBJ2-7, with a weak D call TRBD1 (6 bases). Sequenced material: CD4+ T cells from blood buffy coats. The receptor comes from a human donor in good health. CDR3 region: CSAVVRDISYEQYF. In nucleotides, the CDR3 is TGCAGCGCGGTTGTCCGGGACATTTCTTACGAGCAGTACTTC.